This entry concerns a single TCR beta chain. It has no known antigen specificity. One end of the junction is discordant with germline, which a read error may explain. Taken with the paper, the label for time point translates to: cells obtained before transplantation from donor or recipient. CD3+CD4+ and CD3+CD8+ populations were FACS-sorted from unstimulated pre-transplant donor and recipient cells taken from spleen or lymph nodes. This record comes from a study of graft-versus-host responses after intestinal transplantation listed by TCRdb under 2021. For the wider study: Recipients received multivisceral, liver-intestinal, or isolated intestinal transplants. After intestinal transplantation, graft-versus-host and host-versus-graft alloreactive T cell clones were followed in the graft, circulation and bone marrow using bulk TCR-beta CDR3 sequencing. The cohort enrolled 20 to 30 intestinal transplant recipients, one of whom was a retransplant, and a few patients without pretransplant specimens were excluded. Alloreactive clones were identified by sequencing pre-transplant mixed lymphocyte reaction products and comparing these products with unstimulated pre-transplant donor and recipient T cells. A peak of at least 4% donor T cells among recipient peripheral blood mononuclear cells was the definition used for donor T cell macrochimerism. Anti-thymocyte globulin induction was given to all recipients, followed by maintenance tacrolimus and steroids for around three years. Samples from a few later patients were sequenced in-house on an Illumina MiSeq with MiXCR processing rather than by the commercial service. General conclusions and limits of the study: The conclusions were limited by the relatively low number and heterogeneity of the intestinal transplant patients. High GvH to HvG T cell clonal ratios were observed in the allografts of patients with donor T cell macrochimerism. GvH clones were found in recipient bone marrow, and some of the GvH clones appeared earlier in ileal mucosa or blood, which is consistent with an intestinal mucosal origin. Peak levels of circulating GvH clones were associated with declines in HvG clones early after transplant.

Library preparation employed the immunoSEQ multiplex PCR assay. For most patients, genomic DNA was isolated using the Qiagen DNeasy Blood and Tissue Kit and was shipped frozen to Adaptive Biotechnologies for TCR sequencing. For most patients, high-throughput TCR-beta CDR3 sequencing of genomic DNA was performed by Adaptive Biotechnologies. On the study's bioinformatics: TCR sequencing data were retrieved from Adaptive's ImmunoSEQ software for around 19 patients, whereas three other patients were processed with MiXCR and VDJtools. To correct CD4 versus CD8 sorting errors, sequences present in both subsets at a frequency ratio below 5:1 were removed. CDR3 nucleotide sequences shared between donor and recipient were removed because their origin could not be assigned. To count as alloreactive, a clone needed at least 2-fold expansion over unstimulated cells and a minimum CFSE-low frequency of 0.002% (template counts) or 0.001% (read counts). Mappable clones were those detected in sequenced pre-transplant spleen, lymph node, or MLR CFSE-low populations of the donor or recipient. The cumulative frequency of alloreactive clones was calculated as a percentage of all sequences, weighted by copy number. This is the immuneACCESS table as TCRdb keeps it, with only in-frame sequences that have V and J called. A part of the clones is gone; compared with another copy, unresolved V genes explain less than half, and the rest is unexplained. The V and J calls and the clone size are those of that table, but D and trimming were determined from the DNA. The sample table contains 85,000 to 90,000 clones; only one count was recorded for around 83% of them. The ten largest clonotypes hold about 15% of the sample.

Its CDR3 holds 12 amino acids, cysteine through phenylalanine. Only CDR3 DNA remains: 36 bases, in frame from the first base. Per the germline V gene (reference sequence), SEHNR is the CDR1 and FQNEAQ is the CDR2. The V gene is TRBV7-9 and the J gene is TRBJ2-7, with a weak D call of TRBD1 (7 bases match). The specimen was unstimulated CD8+ T cells sorted from spleen or lymph node cells, collected before intestinal transplant. The TCR was taken from a human donor who received an intestinal transplant. The CDR3 corresponds to CASSLEGGQADF. The base sequence is TGTGCCAGCAGCTTAGAGGGAGGACAGGCCGACTTC.